This T cell receptor beta chain stems from a study of beta chain features in type 1 diabetes. Isolated RNA was reverse transcribed in full, so expressed TCRB transcripts were sequenced. The assay was immunoSEQ multiplex PCR, and TCRdb's table has in-frame clones only and misses some. The sample records approximately 380,000 clones, more than 13% being singletons. Findings and limits, study-wide: PCR might show a preference for shorter templates, equally across patients and controls.

Sorting that relied on CD45RO/CCR7/CD25/CD127/CD95/CD27 yielded CD4+ naive, central memory, regulatory and stem cell-like memory cells. V was cut by 3 bases and J by 8 bases, with 10 bases left in between. Germline CDR1 reads DFQATT; CDR2 reads SNEGSKA (reference sequence). This CDR3 region has 11 residues. Only a few counts were recorded for this clone. Its antigen is not known. The source of this sequence is a woman under 30 in good health. The chain uses TRBV20-1 and TRBJ1-2, with D tentatively TRBD1 (6 bases). The sample was naive CD4+ T cells from blood. Here the CDR3 reads CSASRGTGYTF. The CDR3 coding sequence is TGCAGTGCTAGCAGGGGAACGGGCTACACCTTC.